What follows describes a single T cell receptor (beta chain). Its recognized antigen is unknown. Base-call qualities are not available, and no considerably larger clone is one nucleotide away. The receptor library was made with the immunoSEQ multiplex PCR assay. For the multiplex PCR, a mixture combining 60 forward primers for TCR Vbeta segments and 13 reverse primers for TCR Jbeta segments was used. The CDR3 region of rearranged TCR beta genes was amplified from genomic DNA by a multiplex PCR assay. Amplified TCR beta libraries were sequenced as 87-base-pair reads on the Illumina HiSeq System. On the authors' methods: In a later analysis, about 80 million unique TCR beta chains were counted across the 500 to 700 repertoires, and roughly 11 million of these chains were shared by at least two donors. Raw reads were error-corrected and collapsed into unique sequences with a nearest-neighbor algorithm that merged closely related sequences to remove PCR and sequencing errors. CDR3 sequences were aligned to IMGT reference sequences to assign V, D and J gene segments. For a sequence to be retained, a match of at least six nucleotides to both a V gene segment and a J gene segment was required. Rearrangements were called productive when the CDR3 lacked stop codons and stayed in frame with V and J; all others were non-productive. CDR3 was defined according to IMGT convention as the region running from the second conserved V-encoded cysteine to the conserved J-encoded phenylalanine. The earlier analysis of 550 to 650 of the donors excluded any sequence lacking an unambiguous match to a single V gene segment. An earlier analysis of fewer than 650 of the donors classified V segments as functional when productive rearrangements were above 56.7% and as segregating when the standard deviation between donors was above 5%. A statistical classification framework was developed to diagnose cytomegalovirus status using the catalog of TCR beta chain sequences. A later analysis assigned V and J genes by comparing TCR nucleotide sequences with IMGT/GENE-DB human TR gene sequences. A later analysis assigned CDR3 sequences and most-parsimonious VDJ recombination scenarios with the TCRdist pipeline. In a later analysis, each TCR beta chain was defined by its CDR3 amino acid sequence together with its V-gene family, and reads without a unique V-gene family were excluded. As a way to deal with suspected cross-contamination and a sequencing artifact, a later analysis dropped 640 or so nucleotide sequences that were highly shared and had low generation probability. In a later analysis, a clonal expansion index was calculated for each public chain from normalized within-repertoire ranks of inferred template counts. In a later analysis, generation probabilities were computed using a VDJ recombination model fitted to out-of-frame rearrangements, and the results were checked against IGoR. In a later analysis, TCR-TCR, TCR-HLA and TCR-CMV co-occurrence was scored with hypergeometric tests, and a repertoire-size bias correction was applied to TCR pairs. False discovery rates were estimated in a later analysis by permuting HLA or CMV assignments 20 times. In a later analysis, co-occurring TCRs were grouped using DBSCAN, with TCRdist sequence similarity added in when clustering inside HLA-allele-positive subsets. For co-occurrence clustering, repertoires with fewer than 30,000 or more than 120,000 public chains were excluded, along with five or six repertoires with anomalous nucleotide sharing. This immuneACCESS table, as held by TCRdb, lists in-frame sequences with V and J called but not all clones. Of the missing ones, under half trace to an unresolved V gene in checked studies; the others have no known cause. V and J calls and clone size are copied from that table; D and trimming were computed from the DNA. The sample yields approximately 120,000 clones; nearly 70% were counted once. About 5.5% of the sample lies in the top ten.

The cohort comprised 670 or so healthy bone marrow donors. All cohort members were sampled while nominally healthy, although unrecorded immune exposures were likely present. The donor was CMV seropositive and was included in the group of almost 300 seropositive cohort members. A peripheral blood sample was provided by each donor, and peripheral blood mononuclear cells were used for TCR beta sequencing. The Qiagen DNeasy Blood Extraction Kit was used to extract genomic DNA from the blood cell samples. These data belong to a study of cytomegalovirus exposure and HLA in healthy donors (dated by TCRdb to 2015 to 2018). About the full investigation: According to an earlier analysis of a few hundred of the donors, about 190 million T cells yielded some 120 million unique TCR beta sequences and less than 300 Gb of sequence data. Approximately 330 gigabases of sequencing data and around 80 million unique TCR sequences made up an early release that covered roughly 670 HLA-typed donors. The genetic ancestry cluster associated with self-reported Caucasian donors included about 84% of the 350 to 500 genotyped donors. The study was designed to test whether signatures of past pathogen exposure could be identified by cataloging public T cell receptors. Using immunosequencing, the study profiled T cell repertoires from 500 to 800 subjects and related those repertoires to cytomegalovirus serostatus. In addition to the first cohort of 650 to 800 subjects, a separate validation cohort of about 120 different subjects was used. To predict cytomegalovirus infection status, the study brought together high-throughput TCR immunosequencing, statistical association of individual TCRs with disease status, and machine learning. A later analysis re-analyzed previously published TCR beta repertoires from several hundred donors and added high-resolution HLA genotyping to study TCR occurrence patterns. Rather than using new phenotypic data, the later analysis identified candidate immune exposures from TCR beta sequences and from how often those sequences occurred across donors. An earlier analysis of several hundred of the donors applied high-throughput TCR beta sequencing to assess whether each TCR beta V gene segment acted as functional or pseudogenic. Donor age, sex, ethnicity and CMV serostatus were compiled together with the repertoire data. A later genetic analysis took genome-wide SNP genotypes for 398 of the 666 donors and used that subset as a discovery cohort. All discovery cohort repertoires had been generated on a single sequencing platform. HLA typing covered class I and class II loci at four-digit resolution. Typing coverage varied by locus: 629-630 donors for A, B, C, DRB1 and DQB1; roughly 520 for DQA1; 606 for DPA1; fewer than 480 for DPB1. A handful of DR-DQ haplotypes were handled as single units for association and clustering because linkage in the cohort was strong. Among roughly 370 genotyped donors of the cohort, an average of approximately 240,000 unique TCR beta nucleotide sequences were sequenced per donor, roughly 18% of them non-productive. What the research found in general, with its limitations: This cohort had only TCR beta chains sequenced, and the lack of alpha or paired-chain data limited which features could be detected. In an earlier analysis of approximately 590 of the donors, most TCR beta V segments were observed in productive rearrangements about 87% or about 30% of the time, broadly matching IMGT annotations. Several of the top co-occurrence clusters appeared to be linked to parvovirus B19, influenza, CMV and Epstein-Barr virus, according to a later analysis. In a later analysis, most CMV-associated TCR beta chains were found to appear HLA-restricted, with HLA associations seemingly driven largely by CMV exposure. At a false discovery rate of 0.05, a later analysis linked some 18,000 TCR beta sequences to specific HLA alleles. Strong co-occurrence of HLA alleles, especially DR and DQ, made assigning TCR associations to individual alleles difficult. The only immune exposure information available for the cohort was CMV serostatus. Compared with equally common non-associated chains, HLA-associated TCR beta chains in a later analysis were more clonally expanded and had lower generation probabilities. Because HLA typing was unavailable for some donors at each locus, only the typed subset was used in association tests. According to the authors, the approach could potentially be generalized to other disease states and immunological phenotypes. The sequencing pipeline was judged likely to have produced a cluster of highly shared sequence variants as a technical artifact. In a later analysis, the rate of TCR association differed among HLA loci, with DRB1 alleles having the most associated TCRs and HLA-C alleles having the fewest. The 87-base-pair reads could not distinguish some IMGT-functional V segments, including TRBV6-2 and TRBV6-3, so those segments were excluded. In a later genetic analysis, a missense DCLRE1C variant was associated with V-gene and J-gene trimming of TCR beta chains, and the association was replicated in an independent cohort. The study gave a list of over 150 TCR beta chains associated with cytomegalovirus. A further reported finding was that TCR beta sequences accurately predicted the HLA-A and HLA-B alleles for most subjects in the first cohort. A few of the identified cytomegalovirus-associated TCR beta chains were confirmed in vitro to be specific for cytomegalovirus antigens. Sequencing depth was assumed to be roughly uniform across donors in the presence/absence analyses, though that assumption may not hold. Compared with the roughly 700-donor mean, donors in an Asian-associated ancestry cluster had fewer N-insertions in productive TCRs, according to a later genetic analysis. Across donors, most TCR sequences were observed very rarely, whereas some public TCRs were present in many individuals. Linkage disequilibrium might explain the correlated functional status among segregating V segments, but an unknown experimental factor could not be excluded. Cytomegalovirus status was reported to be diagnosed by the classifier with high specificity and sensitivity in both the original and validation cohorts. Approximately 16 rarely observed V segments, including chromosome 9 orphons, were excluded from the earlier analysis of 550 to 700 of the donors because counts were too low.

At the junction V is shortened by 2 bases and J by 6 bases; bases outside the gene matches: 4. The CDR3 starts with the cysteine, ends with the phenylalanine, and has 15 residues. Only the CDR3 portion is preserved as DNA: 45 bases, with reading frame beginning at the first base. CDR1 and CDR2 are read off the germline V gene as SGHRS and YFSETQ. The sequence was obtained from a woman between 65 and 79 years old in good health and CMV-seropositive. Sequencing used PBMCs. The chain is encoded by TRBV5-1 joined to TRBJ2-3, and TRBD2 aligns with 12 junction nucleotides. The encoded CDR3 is CASSFGLAGGDTQYF. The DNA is TGCGCCAGCAGCTTTGGGCTAGCGGGGGGGGATACGCAGTATTTT.